The 8 T cell receptor beta chains reported below all come from one sample, sequenced in a study of graft-versus-host responses after intestinal transplantation. Profiling relied on immunoSEQ multiplex PCR, and the TCRdb table lists in-frame clones only, not all of them. In the table there are roughly 130,000 clones, roughly 91% of which are singletons. Their antigen targets remain unknown. Source: unstimulated CD4+ T cells sorted from spleen or lymph node cells, taken before intestinal transplant. These TCRs come from a human donor who received an intestinal transplant.

CDR3 sequence reads: CASSQFRDVGETQYF. The CDR3 region has the DNA TGCGCCAGCAGCCAATTTCGGGATGTAGGAGAGACCCAGTACTTC. V and J are TRBV4-1 and TRBJ2-5, with a possible D match to TRBD2 (5 bases). The CDR3 runs 15 residues. CDR1 MGHRA and CDR2 YSYEKL come from the germline V gene. Deletions cut 2 bases from V and 4 bases from J, with 14 bases between.

The genes are TRBV9 and TRBJ2-1; D remains ambiguous. This CDR3 region has 10 residues. V lost 8 bases, J lost 5 bases, and 5 bases lay in between. Germline V CDR1 and CDR2: SGDLS, YYNGEE. Here the CDR3 reads CASGDNEQFF. CDR3 nucleotide sequence: TGTGCCAGTGGCGACAATGAGCAGTTCTTC.

The chain employs TRBV9 and TRBJ2-7; possible D gene TRBD1, 6 bases. The CDR3 runs 14 residues. The germline V and J ends were trimmed by 4 bases and 6 bases, with 17 bases remaining between them. Germline CDR1 SGDLS, CDR2 YYNGEE. CDR3 loop: CASSPVEGVGEQYF. For the CDR3, the DNA is TGTGCCAGCAGCCCTGTTGAGGGGGTCGGCGAGCAGTACTTC.

The CDR3 loop is CASSPVAITDTQYF. Written as DNA, the CDR3 is TGTGCCAGCTCACCGGTGGCCATCACAGATACGCAGTATTTT. This sequence joins TRBV18 and TRBJ2-3; D ambiguous. The CDR3 is made up of 14 amino acids. Germline V gene data show CDR1 as KGHSH and CDR2 as LQKENI. V lost 3 bases and J 2 bases, leaving 9 bases between the germline ends.

As for this clone: The CDR3 ends on some other residue instead of the conserved phenylalanine or tryptophan, so this is likely a read error. No DNA is shown, since the ends of the CDR3 on it are uncertain; the CDR3 is the one TCRdb lists. The CDR3: CASRDRLL. The chain uses TRBV21-1 and TRBJ1-4; the table's D call of TRBD1 was not tested on the DNA. TRBV21-1 is a pseudogene locus. The CDR3 sequence runs 8 residues, both termini included.

This chain joins TRBV28 and TRBJ2-1; D might be TRBD1 or TRBD2, each matching 5 bases. Trimming cost V 11 bases and J 2 bases, with 13 bases left between them. Germline loops: CDR1 MDHEN, CDR2 SYDVKM. The CDR3 has 13 residues. CDR3 sequence reads: CAAAGAPYNEQFF. The CDR3 nucleotides are TGTGCCGCAGCCGGGGCCCCCTACAATGAGCAGTTCTTC.

The V gene is TRBV7-9, the J gene TRBJ2-3; 8 bases line up with TRBD1. This CDR3 is 15 amino acids long. The germline V gene encodes CDR1 SEHNR and CDR2 FQNEAQ (reference sequence). J lost 0 bases, V lost 6 bases, and 5 bases had no gene match. Written as DNA, the CDR3 is TGTGCCAGCAGACAGACAGGGGCCAGCACAGATACGCAGTATTTT. Protein sequence: CASRQTGASTDTQYF. Filled out from reference TRBV7-9 and TRBJ2-3, the complete variable domain reads DTGVSQNPRHKITKRGQNVTFRCDPISEHNRLYWYRQTLGQGPEFLTYFQNEAQLEKSRLLSDRFSAERPKGSFSTLEIQRTEQGDSAMYLCASRQTGASTDTQYFGPGTRLTVL.

The gene calls are TRBV7-7 and TRBJ2-2, with unresolved D. Trimming removed 9 bases from V and 5 bases from J, with 13 bases in between. The CDR3 contains 13 residues. Germline CDR1 is SSHAT and CDR2 is FNYEAQ (reference sequence). The CDR3: CASSLLSTGELFF. Here the CDR3 DNA reads TGTGCCAGTTCCCTTCTTTCAACCGGGGAGCTGTTTTTT.